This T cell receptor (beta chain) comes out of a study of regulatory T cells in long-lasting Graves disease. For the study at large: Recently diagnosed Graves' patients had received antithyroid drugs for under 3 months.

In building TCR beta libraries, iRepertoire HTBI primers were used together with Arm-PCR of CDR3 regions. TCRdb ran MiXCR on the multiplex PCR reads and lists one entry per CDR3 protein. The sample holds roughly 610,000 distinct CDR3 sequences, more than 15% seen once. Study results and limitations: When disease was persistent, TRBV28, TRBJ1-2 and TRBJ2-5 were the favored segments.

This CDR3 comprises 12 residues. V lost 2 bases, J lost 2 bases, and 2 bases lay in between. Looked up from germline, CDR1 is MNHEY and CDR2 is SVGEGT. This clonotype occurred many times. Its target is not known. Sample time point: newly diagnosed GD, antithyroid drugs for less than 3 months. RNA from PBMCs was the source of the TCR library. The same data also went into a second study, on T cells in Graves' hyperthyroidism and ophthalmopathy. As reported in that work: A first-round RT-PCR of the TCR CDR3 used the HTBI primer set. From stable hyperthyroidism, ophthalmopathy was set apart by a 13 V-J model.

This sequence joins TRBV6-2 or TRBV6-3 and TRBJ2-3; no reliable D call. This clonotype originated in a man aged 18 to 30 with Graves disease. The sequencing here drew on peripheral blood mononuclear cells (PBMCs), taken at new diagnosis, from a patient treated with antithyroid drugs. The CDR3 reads CASSYNTDTQYF. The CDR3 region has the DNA TGTGCCAGCAGTTACAACACAGATACGCAGTATTTT.